This T cell receptor (beta chain) appears in the sequencing data of a study of cytomegalovirus exposure and HLA in healthy donors. Amplification used 60 Vbeta primers and 13 Jbeta primers. Assay: immunoSEQ multiplex PCR; the TCRdb copy retains only in-frame clones and omits some. Of 88,000 or so clones listed, 62% were seen once; the top ten hold 4% to 4.5%. The CDR3 consists of 14 residues. Germline loops: CDR1 SGHDT, CDR2 YYEEEE. V was clipped by 1 base and J by 3 bases, with 11 bases between them. Sequenced: PBMCs. This TCR derives from a male donor in good health and CMV-seropositive. The rearrangement uses TRBV5-6 and TRBJ2-7, with D perhaps matching TRBD2 (6 bases). The CDR3 DNA sequence: TGTGCCAGCAGCTTGTTAGCGGCCAACTACGAGCAGTACTTC. This encodes CASSLLAANYEQYF.